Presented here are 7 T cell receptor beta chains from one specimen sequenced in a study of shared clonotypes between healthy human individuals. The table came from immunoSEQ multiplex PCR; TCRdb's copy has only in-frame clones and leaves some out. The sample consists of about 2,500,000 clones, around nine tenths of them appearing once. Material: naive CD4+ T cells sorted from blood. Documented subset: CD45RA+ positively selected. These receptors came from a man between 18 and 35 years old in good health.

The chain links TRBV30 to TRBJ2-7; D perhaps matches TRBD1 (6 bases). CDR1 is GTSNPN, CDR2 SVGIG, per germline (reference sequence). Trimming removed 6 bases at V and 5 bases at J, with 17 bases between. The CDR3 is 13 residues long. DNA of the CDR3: TGTGCCTGTGCTACAGGGAATTCGGACGAGCAGTACTTC. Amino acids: CACATGNSDEQYF.

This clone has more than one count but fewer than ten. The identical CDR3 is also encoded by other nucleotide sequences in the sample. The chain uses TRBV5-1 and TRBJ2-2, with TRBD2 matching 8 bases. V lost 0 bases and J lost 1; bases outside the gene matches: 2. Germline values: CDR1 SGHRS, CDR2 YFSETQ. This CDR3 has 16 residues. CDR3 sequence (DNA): TGCGCCAGCAGCTTGGCCCTAGCGGGGAACACCGGGGAGCTGTTTTTT. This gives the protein CASSLALAGNTGELFF.

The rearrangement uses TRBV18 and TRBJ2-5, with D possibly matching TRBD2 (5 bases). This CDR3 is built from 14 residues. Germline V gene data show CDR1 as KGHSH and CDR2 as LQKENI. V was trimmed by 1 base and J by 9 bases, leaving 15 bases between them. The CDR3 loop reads CASSPRADQAAQYF. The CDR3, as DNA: TGTGCCAGCTCACCACGGGCAGACCAAGCGGCCCAGTACTTC. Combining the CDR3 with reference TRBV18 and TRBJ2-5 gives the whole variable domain NAGVMQNPRHLVRRRGQEARLRCSPMKGHSHVYWYRQLPEEGLKFMVYLQKENIIDESGMPKERFSAEFPKEGPSILRIQQVVRGDSAAYFCASSPRADQAAQYFGPGTRLLVL.

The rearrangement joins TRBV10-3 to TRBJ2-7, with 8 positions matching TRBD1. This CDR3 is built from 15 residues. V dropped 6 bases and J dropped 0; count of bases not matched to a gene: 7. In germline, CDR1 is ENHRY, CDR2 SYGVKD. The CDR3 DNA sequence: TGTGCCATCAGAGCACAGGGGGTGTCCTCCTACGAGCAGTACTTC. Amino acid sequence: CAIRAQGVSSYEQYF.

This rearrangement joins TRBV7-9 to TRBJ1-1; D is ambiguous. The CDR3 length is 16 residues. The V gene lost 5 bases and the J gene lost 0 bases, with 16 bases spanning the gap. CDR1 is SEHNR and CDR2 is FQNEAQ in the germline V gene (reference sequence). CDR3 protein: CASSPPSGVVNTEAFF. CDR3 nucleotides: TGTGCCAGCAGCCCCCCCAGCGGAGTCGTGAACACTGAAGCTTTCTTT.

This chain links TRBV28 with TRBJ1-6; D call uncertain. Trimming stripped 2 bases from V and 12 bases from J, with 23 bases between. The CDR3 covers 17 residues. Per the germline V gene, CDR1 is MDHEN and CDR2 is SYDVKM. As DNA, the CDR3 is TGTGCCAGCAGTTTACGCACCCCCCTCTTCCGGCAGGAACCCCTCCACTTT. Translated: CASSLRTPLFRQEPLHF.

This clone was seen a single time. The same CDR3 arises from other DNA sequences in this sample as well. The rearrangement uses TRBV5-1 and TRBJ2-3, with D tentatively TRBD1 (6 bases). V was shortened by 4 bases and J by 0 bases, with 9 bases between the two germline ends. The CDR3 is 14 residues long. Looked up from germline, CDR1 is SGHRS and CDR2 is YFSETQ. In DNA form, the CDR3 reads TGCGCCAGCAGCCAGGGACACAGCACAGATACGCAGTATTTT. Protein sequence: CASSQGHSTDTQYF.